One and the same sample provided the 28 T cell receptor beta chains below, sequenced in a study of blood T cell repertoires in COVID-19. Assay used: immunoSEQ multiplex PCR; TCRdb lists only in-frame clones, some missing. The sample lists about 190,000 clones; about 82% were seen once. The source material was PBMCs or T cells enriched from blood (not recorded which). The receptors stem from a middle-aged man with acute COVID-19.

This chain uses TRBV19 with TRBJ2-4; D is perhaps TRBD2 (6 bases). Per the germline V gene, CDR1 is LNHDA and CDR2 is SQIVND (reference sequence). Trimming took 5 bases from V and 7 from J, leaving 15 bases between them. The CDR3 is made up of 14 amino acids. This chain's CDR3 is CASSVTGAGNIQYF. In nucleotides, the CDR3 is TGTGCCAGTAGTGTAACCGGGGCGGGGAACATTCAGTACTTC.

The chain's CDR3 is CASRPTSSGSQQYF. The CDR3 DNA is TGTGCCAGCCGACCGACCTCTAGCGGGAGTCAGCAGTACTTC. V gene TRBV27 combines with J gene TRBJ2-7, with 10 bases matching TRBD2. V gave up 8 bases and J gave up 8 bases; unmatched junction bases: 12. CDR1 is MNHEY, CDR2 SMNVEV, per germline (reference sequence). This CDR3 is built from 14 residues.

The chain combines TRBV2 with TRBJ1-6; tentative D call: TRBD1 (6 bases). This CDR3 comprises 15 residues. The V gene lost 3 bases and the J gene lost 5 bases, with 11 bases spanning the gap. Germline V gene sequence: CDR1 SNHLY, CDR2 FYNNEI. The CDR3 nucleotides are TGTGCCAGCAGTGACAACAGGGCGAATAATTCACCCCTCCACTTT. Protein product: CASSDNRANNSPLHF.

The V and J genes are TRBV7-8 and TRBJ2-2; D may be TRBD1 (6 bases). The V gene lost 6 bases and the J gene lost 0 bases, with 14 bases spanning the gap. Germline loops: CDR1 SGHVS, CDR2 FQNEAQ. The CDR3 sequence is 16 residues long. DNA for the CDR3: TGTGCCAGCAGTTCTGGACAGAGACCGAACACCGGGGAGCTGTTTTTT. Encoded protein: CASSSGQRPNTGELFF.

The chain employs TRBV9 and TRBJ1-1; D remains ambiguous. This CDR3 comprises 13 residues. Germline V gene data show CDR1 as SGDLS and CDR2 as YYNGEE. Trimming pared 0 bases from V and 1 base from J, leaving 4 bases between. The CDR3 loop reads CASSVDWNTEAFF. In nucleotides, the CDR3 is TGTGCCAGCAGCGTAGACTGGAACACTGAAGCTTTCTTT.

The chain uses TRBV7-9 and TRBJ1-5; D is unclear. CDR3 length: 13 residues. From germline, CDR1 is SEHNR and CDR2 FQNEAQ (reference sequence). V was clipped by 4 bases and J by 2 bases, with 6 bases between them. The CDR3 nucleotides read TGTGCCAGCAGCTCCATAGGCAATCAGCCCCAGCATTTT. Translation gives CASSSIGNQPQHF.

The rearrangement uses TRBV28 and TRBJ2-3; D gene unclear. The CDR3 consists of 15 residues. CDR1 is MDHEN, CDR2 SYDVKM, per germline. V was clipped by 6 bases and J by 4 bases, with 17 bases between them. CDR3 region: CASRSPPGGADTQYF. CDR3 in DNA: TGTGCCAGCAGGTCACCCCCCGGCGGCGCAGATACGCAGTATTTT.

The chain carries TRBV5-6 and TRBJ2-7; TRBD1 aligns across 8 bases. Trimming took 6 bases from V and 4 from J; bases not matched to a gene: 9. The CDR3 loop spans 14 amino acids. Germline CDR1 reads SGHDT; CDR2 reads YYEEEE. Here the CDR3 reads CASNQGTGVYEQYF. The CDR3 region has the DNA TGTGCCAGCAACCAAGGGACAGGAGTTTACGAGCAGTACTTC.

The CDR3 sequence is CASSSGSGLGTDTQYF. DNA for the CDR3: TGTGCCAGCAGCTCCGGCTCGGGGTTGGGCACAGATACGCAGTATTTT. This chain joins TRBV7-3 and TRBJ2-3; perhaps TRBD2 as D (5 bases). Germline V gene sequence: CDR1 SGHTA, CDR2 FQGTGA. This CDR3 region has 16 residues. The V end was cut by 4 bases, the J end by 1 base, with 15 bases between.

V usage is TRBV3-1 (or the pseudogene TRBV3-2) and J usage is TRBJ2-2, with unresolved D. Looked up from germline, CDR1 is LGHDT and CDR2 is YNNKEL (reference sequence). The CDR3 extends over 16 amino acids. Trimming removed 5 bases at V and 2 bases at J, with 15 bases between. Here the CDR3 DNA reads TGTGCCAGCAGCAAACTGACACCTCCAAACACCGGGGAGCTGTTTTTT. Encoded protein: CASSKLTPPNTGELFF.

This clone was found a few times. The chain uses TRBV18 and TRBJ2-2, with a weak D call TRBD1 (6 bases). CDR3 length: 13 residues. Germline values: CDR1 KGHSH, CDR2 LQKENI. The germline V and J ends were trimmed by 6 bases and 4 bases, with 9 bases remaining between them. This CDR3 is CASSLDSTGELFF. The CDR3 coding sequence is TGTGCCAGCTCCTTGGACAGCACCGGGGAGCTGTTTTTT.

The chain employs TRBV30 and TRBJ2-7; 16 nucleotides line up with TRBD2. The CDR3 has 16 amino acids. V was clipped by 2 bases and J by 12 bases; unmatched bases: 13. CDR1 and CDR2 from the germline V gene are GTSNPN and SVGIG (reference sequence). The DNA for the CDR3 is TGTGCCTGGAGTTCCACCCCCGGGACTAGCGGGAGGGGGGTGTACTTC. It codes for CAWSSTPGTSGRGVYF. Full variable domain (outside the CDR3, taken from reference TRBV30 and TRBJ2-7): SQTIHQWPATLVQPVGSPLSLECTVEGTSNPNLYWYRQAAGRGLQLLFYSVGIGQISSEVPQNLSASRPQDRQFILSSKKLLLSDSGFYLCAWSSTPGTSGRGVYFGPGTRLTVT.

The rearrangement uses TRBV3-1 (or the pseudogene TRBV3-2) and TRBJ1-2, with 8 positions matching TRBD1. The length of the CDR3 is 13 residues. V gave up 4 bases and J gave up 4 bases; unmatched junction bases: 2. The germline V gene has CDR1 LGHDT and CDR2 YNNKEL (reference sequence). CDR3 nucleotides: TGTGCCAGCAGCCCAGGGGGCGGCTATGGCTACACCTTC. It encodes CASSPGGGYGYTF.

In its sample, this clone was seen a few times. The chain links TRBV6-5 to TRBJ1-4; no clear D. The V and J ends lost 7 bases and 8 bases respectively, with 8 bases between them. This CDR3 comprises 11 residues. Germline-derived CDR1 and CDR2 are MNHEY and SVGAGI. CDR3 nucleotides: TGTGCCAGCAACGGGAGGGAAAAACTGTTTTTT. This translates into CASNGREKLFF.

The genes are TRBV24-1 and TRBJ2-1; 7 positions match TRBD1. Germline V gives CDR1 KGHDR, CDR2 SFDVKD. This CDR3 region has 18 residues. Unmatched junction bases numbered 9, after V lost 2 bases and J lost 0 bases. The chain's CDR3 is CATSDSLYRGSSYNEQFF. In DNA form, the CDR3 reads TGTGCCACCAGTGATTCCCTTTACAGGGGAAGCTCCTACAATGAGCAGTTCTTC.

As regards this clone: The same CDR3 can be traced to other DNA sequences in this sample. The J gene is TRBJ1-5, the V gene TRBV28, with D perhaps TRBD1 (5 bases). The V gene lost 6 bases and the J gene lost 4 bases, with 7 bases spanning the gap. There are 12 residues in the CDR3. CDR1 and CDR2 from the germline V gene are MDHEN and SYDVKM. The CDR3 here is CASRQVNQPQHF. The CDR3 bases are TGTGCCAGCAGACAGGTTAATCAGCCCCAGCATTTT.

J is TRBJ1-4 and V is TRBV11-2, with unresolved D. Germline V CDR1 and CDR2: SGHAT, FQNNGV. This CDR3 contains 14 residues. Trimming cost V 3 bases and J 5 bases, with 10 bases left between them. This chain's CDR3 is CASSFDGWNEKLFF. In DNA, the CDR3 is TGTGCCAGCAGCTTTGACGGGTGGAATGAAAAACTGTTTTTT.

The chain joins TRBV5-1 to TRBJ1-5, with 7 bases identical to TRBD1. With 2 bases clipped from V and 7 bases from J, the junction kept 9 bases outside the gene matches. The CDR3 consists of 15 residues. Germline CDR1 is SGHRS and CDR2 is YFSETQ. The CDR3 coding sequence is TGCGCCAGCAGCTTCCAGGGGGATTTTGGCCAGCCCCAGCATTTT. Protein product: CASSFQGDFGQPQHF.

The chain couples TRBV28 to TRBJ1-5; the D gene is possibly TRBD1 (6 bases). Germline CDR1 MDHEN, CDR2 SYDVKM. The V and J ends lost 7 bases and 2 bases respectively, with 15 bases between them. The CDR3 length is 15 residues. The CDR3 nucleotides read TGTGCCAGCAATGGGGGGGCTGGGGGCAATCAGCCCCAGCATTTT. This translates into CASNGGAGGNQPQHF.

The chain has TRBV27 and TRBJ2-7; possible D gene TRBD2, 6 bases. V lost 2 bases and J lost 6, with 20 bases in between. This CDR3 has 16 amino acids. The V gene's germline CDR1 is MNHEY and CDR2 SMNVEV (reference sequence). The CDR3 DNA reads TGTGCCAGCAGTTTAAATTTTAGGGGCGGGGACTTCGAGCAGTACTTC. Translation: CASSLNFRGGDFEQYF.

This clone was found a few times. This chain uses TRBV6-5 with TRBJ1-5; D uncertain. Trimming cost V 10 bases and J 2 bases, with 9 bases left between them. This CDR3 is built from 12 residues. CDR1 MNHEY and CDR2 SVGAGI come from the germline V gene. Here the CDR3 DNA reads TGTGCCATAGGGAGTGGCAATCAGCCCCAGCATTTT. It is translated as CAIGSGNQPQHF.

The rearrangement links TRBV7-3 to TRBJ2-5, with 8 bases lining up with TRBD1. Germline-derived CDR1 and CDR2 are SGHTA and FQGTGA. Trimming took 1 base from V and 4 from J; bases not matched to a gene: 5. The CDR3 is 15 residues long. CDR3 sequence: CASSLNRGASETQYF. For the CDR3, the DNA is TGTGCCAGCAGCTTAAACAGGGGGGCGTCAGAGACCCAGTACTTC.

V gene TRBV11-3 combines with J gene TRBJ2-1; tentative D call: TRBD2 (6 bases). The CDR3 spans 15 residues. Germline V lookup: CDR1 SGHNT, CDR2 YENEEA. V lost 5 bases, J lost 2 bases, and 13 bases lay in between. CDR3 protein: CASSPGEVPYNEQFF. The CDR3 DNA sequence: TGTGCCAGCAGCCCGGGGGAGGTCCCCTACAATGAGCAGTTCTTC.

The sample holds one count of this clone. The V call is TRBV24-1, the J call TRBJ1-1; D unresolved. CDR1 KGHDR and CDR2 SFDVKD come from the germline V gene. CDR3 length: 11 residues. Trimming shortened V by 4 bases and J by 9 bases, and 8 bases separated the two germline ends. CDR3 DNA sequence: TGTGCCACCAGTGACTCGAGGAAAGCTTTCTTT. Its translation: CATSDSRKAFF.

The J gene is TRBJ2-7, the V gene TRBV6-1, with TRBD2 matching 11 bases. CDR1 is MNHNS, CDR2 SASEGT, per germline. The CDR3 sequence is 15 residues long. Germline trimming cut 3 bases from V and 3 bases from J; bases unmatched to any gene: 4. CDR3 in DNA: TGTGCCAGCAGTGAGCGACTAGCGGGACTCTACGAGCAGTACTTC. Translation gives CASSERLAGLYEQYF.

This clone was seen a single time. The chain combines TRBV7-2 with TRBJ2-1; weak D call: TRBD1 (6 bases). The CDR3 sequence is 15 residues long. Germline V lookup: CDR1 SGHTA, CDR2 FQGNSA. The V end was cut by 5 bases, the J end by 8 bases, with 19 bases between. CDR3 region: CASSQTGLGVYEQFF. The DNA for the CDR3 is TGTGCCAGCAGCCAAACAGGGCTAGGGGTGTATGAGCAGTTCTTC.

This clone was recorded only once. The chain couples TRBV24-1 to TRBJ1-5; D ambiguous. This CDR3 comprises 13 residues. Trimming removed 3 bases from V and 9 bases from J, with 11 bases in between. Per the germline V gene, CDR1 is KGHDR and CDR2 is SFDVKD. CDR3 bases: TGTGCCACCAGTGATGAGGATGCTACGCCCCAGCATTTT. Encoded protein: CATSDEDATPQHF.

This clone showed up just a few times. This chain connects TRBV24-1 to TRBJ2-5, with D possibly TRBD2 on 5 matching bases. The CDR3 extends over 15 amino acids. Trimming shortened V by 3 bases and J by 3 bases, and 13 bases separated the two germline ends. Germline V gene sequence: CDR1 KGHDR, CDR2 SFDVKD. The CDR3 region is CATSDAATLEETQYF. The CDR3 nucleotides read TGTGCCACCAGTGATGCCGCGACACTAGAAGAGACCCAGTACTTC.